This TCR beta chain was sequenced for a study of blood T cell repertoires in COVID-19. Background on the study: Samples taken during acute and convalescent COVID-19 were collected in the United States, Italy and Spain. The analysed material was cDNA or gDNA that came from T cells, B-cell-depleted T cells, or PBMCs.

The authors' processing: By means of reference gene primer amplification, nucleated cell counts were estimated. The method was immunoSEQ multiplex PCR; TCRdb's version includes in-frame clones alone and lacks a portion of them. V, J and clone size are taken as reported in that table, and D and trimming were inferred from the DNA itself. The table lists under 150,000 clones, around 85% of them singletons. Trimming took 2 bases from V and 5 from J, leaving 12 bases between them. From germline, CDR1 is MNHEY and CDR2 SVGAGI. The CDR3 loop spans 14 amino acids. The TCR comes from a human donor in a cohort sampled during active COVID-19. The sequenced material came from peripheral blood. The gene calls are TRBV6-5 and TRBJ1-1, with TRBD1 as a possible D gene (5 bases). In nucleotides, the CDR3 is TGTGCCAGCAGTTACGTTGCGGGGGGTACTGAAGCTTTCTTT. Its protein product is CASSYVAGGTEAFF.